This T cell receptor beta chain was found in a study of CD8 T cells in Susac syndrome. Study-level findings and limits: Acknowledgment was made by the study that its TCR sequencing and HLA analysis involved a relatively small number of individuals. Within Susac syndrome CD4+ T cell repertoires, clonal expansion was not evident.

The RNA input was roughly 0.45 to 1 ug, and it was reverse transcribed with random hexamers. Amplification of TCR beta CDR3 by immunoSEQ multiplex PCR spanned 54 Vbeta and 13 Jbeta. TCRdb used MiXCR to reprocess the immunoSEQ multiplex PCR reads, holding one entry per CDR3 protein. The sample has fewer than 200,000 distinct CDR3 sequences, 90% to 95% seen once. The germline gives CDR1 MNHNY, CDR2 SVGAGI (reference sequence). Trimming took 7 bases from V and 2 from J, leaving 18 bases between them. The CDR3 sequence is 15 residues long. Regarding this clonotype: Antigen unknown.

Sequencing was performed on CD4+ T cells from PBMCs. This receptor was taken from a human donor with Susac syndrome. The chain recombines TRBV6-6 with TRBJ2-7, with no clear D. The CDR3: CASTNPEAVPYEQYF. CDR3 nucleotide sequence: TGTGCCAGCACTAACCCCGAGGCAGTCCCCTACGAGCAGTACTTC.